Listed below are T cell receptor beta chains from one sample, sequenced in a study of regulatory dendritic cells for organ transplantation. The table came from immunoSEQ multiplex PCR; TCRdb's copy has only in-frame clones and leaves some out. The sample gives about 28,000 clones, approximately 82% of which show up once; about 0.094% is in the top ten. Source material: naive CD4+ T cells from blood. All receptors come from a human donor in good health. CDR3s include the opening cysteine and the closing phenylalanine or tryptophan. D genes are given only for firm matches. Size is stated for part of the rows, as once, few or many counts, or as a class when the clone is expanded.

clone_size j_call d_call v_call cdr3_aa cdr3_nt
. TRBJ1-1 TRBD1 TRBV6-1 CALSGTGGITEAFF TGTGCTCTCTCGGGGACAGGGGGTATCACTGAAGCTTTCTTT
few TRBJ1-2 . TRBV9 CASSVTPGQANYGYTF TGTGCCAGCAGCGTAACCCCGGGACAAGCTAACTATGGCTACACCTTC
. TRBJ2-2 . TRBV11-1 CASSFASGPTTGELFF TGTGCCAGCAGCTTCGCGTCAGGCCCAACCACCGGGGAGCTGTTTTTT
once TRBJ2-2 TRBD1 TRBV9 CASSPDRVGTGELFF TGTGCCAGCAGCCCCGACAGGGTGGGCACCGGGGAGCTGTTTTTT
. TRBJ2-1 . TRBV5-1 CASSLGLASEQFF TGCGCCAGCAGCTTGGGGCTAGCGAGCGAGCAGTTCTTC
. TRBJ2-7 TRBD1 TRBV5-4 CASSPDRDRVSEQYF TGTGCCAGCAGTCCCGACCGGGACAGGGTTTCCGAGCAGTACTTC
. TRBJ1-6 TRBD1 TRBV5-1 CASSRGTGDNSPLHF TGCGCCAGCAGCCGAGGGACAGGCGATAATTCACCCCTCCACTTT
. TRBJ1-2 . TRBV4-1 CASSQEGGGTNYGYTF TGCGCCAGCAGCCAAGAAGGCGGAGGGACTAACTATGGCTACACCTTC
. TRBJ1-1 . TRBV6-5 CASTQPGTTEAFF TGTGCCAGCACCCAGCCCGGGACTACTGAAGCTTTCTTT
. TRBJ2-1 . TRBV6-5 CASRPSGLPSGEQFF TGTGCCAGCAGACCCTCGGGACTCCCCAGCGGGGAGCAGTTCTTC
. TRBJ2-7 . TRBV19 CASSNPTGTSNYEQYF TGTGCCAGTAGTAATCCAACCGGGACAAGTAACTACGAGCAGTACTTC
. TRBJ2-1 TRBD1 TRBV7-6 CASSLGGGQGLHEQFF TGTGCCAGCAGCTTAGGAGGCGGACAGGGATTACACGAGCAGTTCTTC
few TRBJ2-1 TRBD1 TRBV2 CASTRDRGNNEQFF TGTGCCAGCACCCGGGACAGGGGCAACAATGAGCAGTTCTTC
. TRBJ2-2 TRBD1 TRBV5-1 CASSLEGAFGTGELFF TGCGCCAGCAGCTTGGAGGGGGCTTTCGGCACCGGGGAGCTGTTTTTT
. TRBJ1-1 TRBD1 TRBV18 CASSAGTGTNTEAFF TGTGCCAGCTCAGCCGGGACAGGGACAAACACTGAAGCTTTCTTT
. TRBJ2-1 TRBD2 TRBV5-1 CASSGKLAGPYNEQFF TGCGCCAGCAGCGGAAAACTAGCGGGGCCCTACAATGAGCAGTTCTTC
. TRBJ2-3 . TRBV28 CASSLQGFTDTQYF TGTGCCAGCAGCTTACAGGGTTTTACAGATACGCAGTATTTT
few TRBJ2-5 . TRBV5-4 CASSFEGSETQYF TGTGCCAGCAGCTTTGAGGGTTCAGAGACCCAGTACTTC
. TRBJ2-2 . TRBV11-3 CASSPHSRRNTGELFF TGTGCCAGCAGCCCCCATTCGAGAAGGAACACCGGGGAGCTGTTTTTT
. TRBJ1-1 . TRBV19 CASSTRDINTEAFF TGTGCCAGTAGTACTCGGGACATTAACACTGAAGCTTTCTTT
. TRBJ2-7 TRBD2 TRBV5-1 CASSGLAGGPGEQYF TGCGCCAGCAGCGGCCTAGCGGGGGGGCCTGGGGAGCAGTACTTC
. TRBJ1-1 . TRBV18 CASSQLAEGGAEAFF TGTGCCAGCTCACAACTAGCGGAGGGAGGAGCTGAAGCTTTCTTT
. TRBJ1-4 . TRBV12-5 CASGPGQVVNEKLFF TGTGCTAGTGGTCCTGGGCAGGTGGTTAATGAAAAACTGTTTTTT
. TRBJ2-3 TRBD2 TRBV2 CASSTSGGSTDTQYF TGTGCCAGCAGTACTAGCGGGGGGAGCACAGATACGCAGTATTTT
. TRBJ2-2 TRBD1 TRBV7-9 CASRPDRANTGELFF TGTGCCAGCAGGCCAGACAGGGCGAACACCGGGGAGCTGTTTTTT
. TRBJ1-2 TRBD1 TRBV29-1 CSAGTGVDYGYTF TGCAGCGCCGGGACAGGGGTTGACTATGGCTACACCTTC
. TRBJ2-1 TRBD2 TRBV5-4 CASGEGLAAYNEQFF TGTGCCAGCGGCGAGGGACTAGCGGCCTACAATGAGCAGTTCTTC
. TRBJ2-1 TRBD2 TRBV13 CASSPGLAGRGKQFF TGTGCCAGCAGCCCCGGACTAGCGGGGAGAGGGAAGCAGTTCTTC
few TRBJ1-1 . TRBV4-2 CASSQERSGEAFF TGTGCCAGCAGCCAGGAACGTAGCGGTGAAGCTTTCTTT
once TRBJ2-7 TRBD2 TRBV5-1 CASSFTSGSYEQYF TGCGCCAGCAGCTTTACTAGCGGATCCTACGAGCAGTACTTC
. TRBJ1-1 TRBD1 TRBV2 CASSVNRGRVEAFF TGTGCCAGCAGTGTGAACAGGGGTCGAGTTGAAGCTTTCTTT
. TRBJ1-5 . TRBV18 CASSPLRQADSNQPQHF TGTGCCAGCTCCCCTTTACGACAGGCCGATTCCAATCAGCCCCAGCATTTT
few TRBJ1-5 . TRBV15 CATSREQGRFQPQHF TGTGCCACCAGCAGAGAACAGGGCCGGTTTCAGCCCCAGCATTTT
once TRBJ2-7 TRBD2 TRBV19 CASSLDPAGVQYF TGTGCCAGTAGTCTGGACCCGGCGGGAGTGCAGTACTTC
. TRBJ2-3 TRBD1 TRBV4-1 CASSLRRTGGFGDTQYF TGCGCCAGCAGCCTTCGAAGGACAGGGGGATTTGGAGATACGCAGTATTTT
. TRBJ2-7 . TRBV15 CATSRDTGLTYEQYF TGTGCCACCAGCAGAGACACAGGCTTAACCTACGAGCAGTACTTC
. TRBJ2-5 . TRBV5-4 CASSHGGDPQVETQYF TGTGCCAGCAGCCATGGAGGAGACCCGCAAGTGGAGACCCAGTACTTC
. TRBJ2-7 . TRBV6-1 CASSAGSLEQYF TGTGCCAGCTCCGCGGGATCCCTCGAGCAGTACTTC
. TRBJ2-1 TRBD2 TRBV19 CASSIGGAGTYNEQFF TGTGCCAGTAGTATAGGGGGAGCGGGGACCTACAATGAGCAGTTCTTC
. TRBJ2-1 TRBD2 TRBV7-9 CASSLDRASGANEQFF TGTGCCAGCAGCTTAGACCGAGCTAGCGGGGCAAATGAGCAGTTCTTC
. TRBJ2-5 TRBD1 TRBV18 CASSPRAGGETQYF TGTGCCAGCTCACCACGGGCAGGGGGAGAGACCCAGTACTTC
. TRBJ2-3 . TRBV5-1 CASSLARMAGRGADTQYF TGCGCCAGCAGCTTGGCCCGGATGGCGGGGAGGGGGGCAGATACGCAGTATTTT
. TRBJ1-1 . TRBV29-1 CSANRDGSATEAFF TGCAGCGCGAACAGGGACGGGTCGGCCACTGAAGCTTTCTTT
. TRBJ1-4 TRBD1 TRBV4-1 CASSRQTGGKIEKLFF TGCGCCAGCAGCCGGCAGACAGGGGGCAAGATAGAAAAACTGTTTTTT
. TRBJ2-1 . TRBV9 CASSVDWASYNEQFF TGTGCCAGCAGCGTAGATTGGGCCTCTTACAATGAGCAGTTCTTC
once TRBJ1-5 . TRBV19 CASALASSAQHF TGTGCCAGTGCTTTGGCCTCATCTGCCCAGCATTTT
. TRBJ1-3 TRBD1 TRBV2 CASSARGGGEIGNTIYF TGTGCCAGCAGTGCCCGCGGAGGGGGCGAAATCGGAAACACCATATATTTT
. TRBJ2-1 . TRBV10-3 CAISGLAGGLVEQFF TGTGCCATCAGTGGGCTAGCCGGGGGGCTGGTTGAGCAGTTCTTC